This record concerns one T cell receptor beta chain sequence. Its antigen is undetermined. The data belong to a study of cytomegalovirus exposure and HLA in healthy donors. General observations from the study: An observed cluster of highly shared sequence variants was recorded as a likely sequencing artifact. TRBV6-2, TRBV6-3 and some other V segments were unresolvable in 87-base-pair reads.

Trimming took 2 bases from V and 1 from J, leaving 12 bases between them. In germline, CDR1 is GTSNPN, CDR2 SVGIG (reference sequence). The CDR3 loop spans 16 amino acids. With 60 Vbeta and 13 Jbeta primers, the PCR was carried out. Clones were sequenced by immunoSEQ multiplex PCR, and TCRdb holds only the in-frame ones, with some missing. The table shows under 200,000 clones, with around four fifths occurring only once. The chain combines TRBV30 with TRBJ2-6; D unclear. Sequencing used PBMCs. The TCR was taken from a man aged 18 to 30 in good health and CMV-seronegative. The CDR3 DNA is TGTGCCTGGAGTTCCTTTGAACAGTCTGGGGCCAACGTCCTGACTTTC. Its protein product is CAWSSFEQSGANVLTF.